This TCR beta chain comes out of a study of Graves' ophthalmopathy and Graves' hyperthyroidism. From RNA, the CDR3 regions of TCR beta chains were amplified and sequenced. HTBI primers were used in a first-round RT-PCR, which preceded a second-round multiplex PCR. One entry per CDR3 protein results from TCRdb running MiXCR on the multiplex PCR reads. The table has about 590,000 distinct CDR3 sequences, just under 40% seen once. Germline loops: CDR1 SEHNR, CDR2 FQNEAQ (reference sequence). Trimming stripped 6 bases from V and 7 bases from J, with 19 bases between. The length of the CDR3 is 14 residues.

The sequenced material came from peripheral blood or thyroid tissue (not recorded which). The chain uses TRBV7-9 and TRBJ2-7, with D perhaps matching TRBD2 (6 bases). The source is an adult man with Graves' hyperthyroidism. CDR3 nucleotide sequence: TGTGCCAGCAGTCCCCCGACTAGTATCAATGAGCAGTACTTC. Amino acid sequence: CASSPPTSINEQYF.